This T cell receptor beta chain came from a study of T-cell memory formation after mild COVID-19. TCRdb reanalysed the 5' RACE reads using MiXCR and keeps one entry per CDR3 protein. Of roughly 400,000 distinct CDR3 sequences detected, about 16% appear once; the ten largest clones hold approximately 21%. The germline V gene encodes CDR1 SQVTM and CDR2 ANQGSEA. V shed 8 bases and J shed 0 bases, with 25 bases lying between them. The CDR3 covers 17 residues. This receptor was identified in a man between 18 and 35 years old who had mild COVID-19 (a few samples of this study predate the infection). Cell type and time point are not known. Sequenced material: PBMCs or a T cell subset sorted from them (not recorded which). The chain links TRBV29-1 to TRBJ1-1; D gene unclear. The CDR3, as DNA: TGCAGCTACGCCCATAGACACCTACCACGGATGAACACTGAAGCTTTCTTT. Translating gives CSYAHRHLPRMNTEAFF.